These 16 T cell receptor beta chains share one sample of origin, sequenced in a study of blood T cell repertoires in COVID-19. Here immunoSEQ multiplex PCR was the method, and the copy in TCRdb shows in-frame clones only, minus some. The sample shows about 140,000 clones, around 86% of them seen only once. The sequenced sample was peripheral blood. These receptors were collected from a human donor in a cohort sampled during active COVID-19.

The V call is TRBV16, the J call TRBJ2-7; possibly TRBD2 for D (7 bases). Germline V CDR1 and CDR2: KGHSY, FQNENV. V gave up 3 bases and J gave up 2 bases, with 17 bases separating them. The CDR3 runs 16 residues. Here the CDR3 DNA reads TGTGCCAGCAGCCACCCCCGTGGGGGGGGCACCTACGAGCAGTACTTC. Residues: CASSHPRGGGTYEQYF.

The V gene is TRBV19, the J gene TRBJ2-3; tentatively, D is TRBD2 (6 bases). V shed 7 bases and J shed 2 bases, with 13 bases lying between them. Looked up from germline, CDR1 is LNHDA and CDR2 is SQIVND (reference sequence). The CDR3 totals 14 residues. The CDR3 loop is CASNRRADTDTQYF. CDR3 coding DNA: TGTGCCAGTAATAGGAGGGCGGACACAGATACGCAGTATTTT.

DNA for the CDR3: TGTGCCAGCAGGACAAGGGGGGTGACTAGCGTAAACACCGGGGAGCTGTTTTTT. It is translated as CASRTRGVTSVNTGELFF. The chain couples TRBV7-2 to TRBJ2-2; 8 nucleotides agree with TRBD2. The germline CDR1 and CDR2 sequences are SGHTA and FQGNSA. V gave up 6 bases and J gave up 2 bases; unmatched junction bases: 14. The CDR3 extends over 18 amino acids.

This sequence joins TRBV19 and TRBJ2-7; TRBD2 matches 7 bases. This CDR3 has 15 amino acids. The trim removed 3 bases at V and 2 bases at J, leaving 7 bases unmatched. Germline CDR1 LNHDA, CDR2 SQIVND (reference sequence). The DNA of the CDR3 is TGTGCCAGTAGTATTCGGGGGGAGTCCCCCTACGAGCAGTACTTC. It translates to CASSIRGESPYEQYF.

The J gene is TRBJ2-1, the V gene TRBV7-2, with a tentative D call TRBD1 (5 bases). There are 13 residues in the CDR3. V was pared by 4 bases and J by 6 bases, with 10 bases between. Germline-derived CDR1 and CDR2 are SGHTA and FQGNSA. CDR3 bases: TGTGCCAGCAGCTCGGACACGGGCAATGAGCAGTTCTTC. Residues: CASSSDTGNEQFF. The whole variable domain, remainder taken from reference TRBV7-2 and TRBJ2-1, is GAGVSQSPSNKVTEKGKDVELRCDPISGHTALYWYRQSLGQGLEFLIYFQGNSAPDKSGLPSDRFSAERTGGSVSTLTIQRTQQEDSAVYLCASSSDTGNEQFFGPGTRLTVL.

The chain links TRBV28 to TRBJ1-2; 9 nucleotides align to TRBD1. The CDR3 is 14 amino acids. V was clipped by 4 bases and J by 6 bases; unmatched bases: 6. Germline values: CDR1 MDHEN, CDR2 SYDVKM. DNA of the CDR3: TGTGCCAGCAGTTCGGGGACAGGGTGGAATGGCTACACCTTC. This gives the protein CASSSGTGWNGYTF.

In regard to this clone: Other DNA sequences in the same sample also yield this CDR3. The chain has TRBV6-5 and TRBJ1-1; 7 positions match TRBD1. This CDR3 is 14 amino acids long. The V gene end was trimmed by 2 bases and the J gene end by 1 base; junction bases not matched to a gene: 1. Germline V gives CDR1 MNHEY, CDR2 SVGAGI. The CDR3 protein is CASSYQGGNTEAFF. The CDR3 region has the DNA TGTGCCAGCAGTTACCAGGGGGGGAACACTGAAGCTTTCTTT.

The rearrangement uses TRBV5-1 and TRBJ2-3; a weak D match, TRBD2 (5 bases). Germline V gives CDR1 SGHRS, CDR2 YFSETQ. The CDR3 length is 14 residues. The ends were cut back, 4 bases at V and 0 bases at J, with 9 bases in the middle. CDR3 sequence reads: CASSLGGSTDTQYF. The DNA for the CDR3 is TGCGCCAGCAGCCTAGGAGGAAGCACAGATACGCAGTATTTT.

V is TRBV18 and J is TRBJ2-2; 12 bases are a match to TRBD2. Germline V lookup: CDR1 KGHSH, CDR2 LQKENI. V was clipped by 5 bases and J by 6 bases; unmatched bases: 7. The length of the CDR3 is 16 residues. The CDR3 DNA is TGTGCCAGCTCATTTCCGGGACTAGCGGGCTCCGGGGAGCTGTTTTTT. This translates into CASSFPGLAGSGELFF.

The chain joins TRBV10-1 to TRBJ1-2, with D unresolved. The germline V gene encodes CDR1 WNHNN and CDR2 SYGVQD (reference sequence). The V and J ends lost 0 bases and 9 bases respectively, with 11 bases between them. The CDR3 consists of 13 residues. CDR3 bases: TGCGCCAGCAGTGAGTCGAGGCCGGGTTGCTACACCTTC. It specifies CASSESRPGCYTF.

The genes are TRBV2 and TRBJ1-5; 8 nucleotides agree with TRBD1. The CDR3 consists of 14 residues. Per the germline V gene, CDR1 is SNHLY and CDR2 is FYNNEI. J lost 2 bases, V lost 6 bases, and 3 bases had no gene match. CDR3 DNA: TGTGCCAGCAGAGCGGACAGGGGCAATCAGCCCCAGCATTTT. As protein: CASRADRGNQPQHF.

This chain links TRBV6-6 with TRBJ2-6; possibly TRBD2 for D (6 bases). This CDR3 comprises 14 residues. Trimming removed 8 bases from V and 0 bases from J, with 8 bases in between. CDR1 and CDR2 (germline): MNHNY, SVGAGI (reference sequence). The CDR3 spells CASGGTSGANVLTF. The DNA of the CDR3 is TGTGCCAGCGGGGGGACCTCTGGGGCCAACGTCCTGACTTTC.

The chain employs TRBV7-2 and TRBJ2-1; TRBD2 matches 7 bases. CDR1 is SGHTA and CDR2 is FQGNSA in the germline V gene. V was clipped by 2 bases and J by 9 bases; unmatched bases: 7. This CDR3 contains 14 residues. CDR3 loop: CASSLSGAKSEQFF. DNA of the CDR3: TGTGCCAGCAGCTTAAGCGGGGCGAAGAGTGAGCAGTTCTTC.

The chain uses TRBV21-1 and TRBJ2-7; the table's D call, TRBD2, has no DNA check behind it. TRBV21-1 constitutes a pseudogene. The CDR3 is 15 amino acids. The DNA for the CDR3 is TGTGCCAGCAGCAAGGAGAGGAAGCCGTCCTACGAGCAGTACTTC. It codes for CASSKERKPSYEQYF.

The genes are TRBV29-1 and TRBJ2-6; perhaps TRBD1 as D (8 bases). This CDR3 has 18 amino acids. Looked up from germline, CDR1 is SQVTM and CDR2 is ANQGSEA. Trimming took 1 base from V and 4 from J, leaving 20 bases between them. The CDR3 reads CSVEGSGDRSGGANVLTF. The DNA of the CDR3 is TGCAGCGTTGAAGGGAGCGGGGACAGGTCAGGCGGGGCCAACGTCCTGACTTTC.

The chain couples TRBV27 to TRBJ2-7, with a weak D call TRBD1 (5 bases). The germline V gene encodes CDR1 MNHEY and CDR2 SMNVEV (reference sequence). The V gene lost 5 bases and the J gene lost 2 bases, with 13 bases spanning the gap. CDR3 length: 14 amino acids. DNA for the CDR3: TGTGCCAGCAGTCCGGCCCAGGGCACCTACGAGCAGTACTTC. Translation: CASSPAQGTYEQYF.